The clone carrying this T cell receptor (beta chain) was detected many times. Its antigen remains unknown. This sample is part of a study of identical twins. Study-wide findings and caveats: Clonotypes of the beta chain that were abundant in cord blood carried fewer insertions (memory repertoires showed none). Cross-sectional statistical analysis, not tracking of the same donors, underpinned the conclusions. Twins showed weaker excess sharing in their beta out-of-frame sequences. Twin sharing of out-of-frame TCR alpha was underestimated by models in monozygotic pairs.

TCRdb processed the 5' RACE reads anew with MiXCR; each CDR3 protein has one entry. The table shows approximately 220,000 distinct CDR3 sequences, with 7.5% occurring only once. This same sample was also part of a study on yellow fever vaccine responses in identical twins.

The sequence was obtained from a woman aged 18-29 years in good health. Sequencing used memory (CD45RO+) T cells sorted from blood.

The CDR3 loop is CASRITGTGSNEQFF. As DNA, the CDR3 is TGTGCCAGCAGGATCACCGGGACAGGATCCAATGAGCAGTTCTTC. The chain has TRBV6-1 and TRBJ2-1; 8 bases match TRBD1. The V and J ends lost 6 bases and 6 bases, in that order; junction bases with no gene match: 10. Germline V gene lookup returns CDR1 MNHNS and CDR2 SASEGT. The CDR3 spans 15 residues.